The entry below gives a single T cell receptor (beta chain) sequence along with its context. The V and J ends lost 4 bases and 9 bases respectively, with 14 bases between them. Germline loops: CDR1 SGHRS, CDR2 YFSETQ. The CDR3 runs 13 residues. This sample is part of a study of early T cells in non-severe SARS-CoV-2 infection. Unique molecular identifiers were affixed to single, distinct cDNA molecules. TCRdb processed the 5' RACE reads anew with MiXCR; each CDR3 protein has one entry. The sample lists about 79,000 distinct CDR3 sequences; about 10% were seen once. The specimen sequenced was whole blood. The receptor was derived from an adult who was a healthcare worker with PCR-confirmed SARS-CoV-2 infection or an uninfected control (not recorded which). This chain connects TRBV5-1 to TRBJ2-1; no clear D. CDR3 bases: TGCGCCAGCAGCGAAGCCCGAGAGCGTGAGCAGTTCTTC. Encoded protein: CASSEAREREQFF.